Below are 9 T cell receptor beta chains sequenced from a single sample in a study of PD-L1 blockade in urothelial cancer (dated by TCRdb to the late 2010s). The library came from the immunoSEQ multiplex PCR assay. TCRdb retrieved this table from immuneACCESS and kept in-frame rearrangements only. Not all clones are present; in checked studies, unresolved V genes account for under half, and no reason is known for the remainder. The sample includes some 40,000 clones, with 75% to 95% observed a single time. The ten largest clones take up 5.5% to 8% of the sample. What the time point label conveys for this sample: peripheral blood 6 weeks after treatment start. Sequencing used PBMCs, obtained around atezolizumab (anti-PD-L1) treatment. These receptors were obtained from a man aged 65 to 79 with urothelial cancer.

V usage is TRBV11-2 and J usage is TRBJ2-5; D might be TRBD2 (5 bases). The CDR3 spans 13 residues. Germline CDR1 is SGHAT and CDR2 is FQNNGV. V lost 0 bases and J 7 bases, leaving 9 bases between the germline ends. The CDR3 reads CASSLETSGTQYF. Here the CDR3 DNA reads TGTGCCAGCAGCTTAGAAACTAGTGGGACCCAGTACTTC.

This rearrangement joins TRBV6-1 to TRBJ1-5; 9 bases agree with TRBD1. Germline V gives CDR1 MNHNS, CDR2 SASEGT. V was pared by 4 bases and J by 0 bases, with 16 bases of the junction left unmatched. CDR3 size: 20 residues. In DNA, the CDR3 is TGTGCCAGCAGTGTTCGGAGGGGGACAGGGACACCATATAGCAATCAGCCCCAGCATTTT. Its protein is CASSVRRGTGTPYSNQPQHF.

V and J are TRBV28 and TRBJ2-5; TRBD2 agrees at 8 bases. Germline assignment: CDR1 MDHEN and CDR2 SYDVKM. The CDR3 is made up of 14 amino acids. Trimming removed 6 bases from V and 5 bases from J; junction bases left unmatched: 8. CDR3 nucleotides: TGTGCCAGCAGAAAGCGGGAGATGTGGGAGACCCAGTACTTC. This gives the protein CASRKREMWETQYF. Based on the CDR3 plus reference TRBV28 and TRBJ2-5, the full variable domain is DVKVTQSSRYLVKRTGEKVFLECVQDMDHENMFWYRQDPGLGLRLIYFSYDVKMKEKGDIPEGYSVSREKKERFSLILESASTNQTSMYLCASRKREMWETQYFGPGTRLLVL.

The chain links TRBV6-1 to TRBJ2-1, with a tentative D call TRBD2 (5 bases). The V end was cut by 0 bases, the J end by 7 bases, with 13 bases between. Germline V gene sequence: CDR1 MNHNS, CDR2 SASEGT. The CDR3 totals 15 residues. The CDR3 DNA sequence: TGTGCCAGCAGTGAAGCGCAACTAGTGCGTAATGAGCAGTTCTTC. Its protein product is CASSEAQLVRNEQFF.

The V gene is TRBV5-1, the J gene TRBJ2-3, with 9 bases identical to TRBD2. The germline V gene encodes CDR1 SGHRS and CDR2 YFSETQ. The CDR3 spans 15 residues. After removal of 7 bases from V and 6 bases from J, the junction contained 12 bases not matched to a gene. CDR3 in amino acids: CASEERGAGADTQYF. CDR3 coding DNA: TGCGCCAGCGAAGAGCGGGGGGCGGGTGCGGATACGCAGTATTTT.

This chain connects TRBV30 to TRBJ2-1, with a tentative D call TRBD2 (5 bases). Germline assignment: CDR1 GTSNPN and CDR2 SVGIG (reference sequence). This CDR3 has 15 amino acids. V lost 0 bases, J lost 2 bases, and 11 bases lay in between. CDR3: CAWSVLLGAYNEQFF. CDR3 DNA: TGTGCCTGGAGTGTTCTACTAGGCGCCTACAATGAGCAGTTCTTC.

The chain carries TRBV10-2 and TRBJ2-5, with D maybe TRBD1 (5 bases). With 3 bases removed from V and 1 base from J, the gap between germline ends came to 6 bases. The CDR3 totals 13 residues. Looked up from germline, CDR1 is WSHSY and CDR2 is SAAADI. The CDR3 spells CASSDRAQETQYF. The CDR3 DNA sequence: TGCGCCAGCAGTGACAGGGCCCAAGAGACCCAGTACTTC.

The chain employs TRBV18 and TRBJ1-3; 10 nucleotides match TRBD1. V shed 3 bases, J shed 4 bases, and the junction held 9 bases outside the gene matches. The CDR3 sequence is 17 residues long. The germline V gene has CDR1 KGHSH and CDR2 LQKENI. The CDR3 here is CASSPQDRGIVGNTIYF. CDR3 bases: TGTGCCAGCTCACCTCAGGACAGGGGGATCGTCGGAAACACCATATATTTT. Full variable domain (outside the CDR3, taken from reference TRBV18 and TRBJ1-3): NAGVMQNPRHLVRRRGQEARLRCSPMKGHSHVYWYRQLPEEGLKFMVYLQKENIIDESGMPKERFSAEFPKEGPSILRIQQVVRGDSAAYFCASSPQDRGIVGNTIYFGEGSWLTVV.

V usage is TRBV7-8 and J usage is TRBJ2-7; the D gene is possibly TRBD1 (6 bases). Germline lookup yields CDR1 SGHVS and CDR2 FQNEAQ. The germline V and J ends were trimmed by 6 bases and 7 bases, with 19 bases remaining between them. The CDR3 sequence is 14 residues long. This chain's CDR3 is CASSPYRTAREQYF. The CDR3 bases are TGTGCCAGCAGTCCTTACCGGACAGCTCGTGAGCAGTACTTC.